The clone carrying this T cell receptor (beta chain) has only one observation. The antigen is undetermined. The sample originates from a study of cytomegalovirus exposure and HLA in healthy donors. Study-wide background: The early release's HLA-typed donors yielded some 85 million unique TCRs. Study-wide results and limits: Investigators reported over 150 TCR beta chains as tied to cytomegalovirus. A later analysis reported that several of the most significant clusters appeared to be linked to common viral pathogens, among them Epstein-Barr virus. Available immune exposure information covered CMV serostatus only.

Unmatched junction bases numbered 6, after V lost 4 bases and J lost 1 base. Germline V gives CDR1 SGHDT, CDR2 YYEEEE. The CDR3 covers 15 residues. PCR primers comprised 60 Vbeta and 13 Jbeta primers. Sequencing was performed with immunoSEQ multiplex PCR; in TCRdb, only in-frame clones are kept and a portion is missing. This repertoire shows approximately 100,000 clones, approximately 73% found once; its top ten account for 3% to 4%. This chain links TRBV5-6 with TRBJ2-5; TRBD1 matches 8 bases. The TCR originated in a woman between 45 and 60 years old in good health and CMV-seropositive. The sample comprised PBMCs. CDR3 nucleotides: TGTGCCAGCAGCCCCCGGGACAGGCTCCAAGAGACCCAGTACTTC. Protein: CASSPRDRLQETQYF.